Below, 30 T cell receptor beta chains from the same sample are listed, as sequenced in a study of cytomegalovirus exposure and HLA in healthy donors. PCR primers comprised 60 Vbeta and 13 Jbeta primers. The protocol was immunoSEQ multiplex PCR, while the TCRdb copy is restricted to in-frame clones and leaves out a portion. The table lists about 200,000 clones, 82% of them singletons, with 4.5% to 7% in the top ten. Sequenced: PBMCs. The receptors originated from a man aged 35-49 years in good health and CMV-seropositive.

The gene calls are TRBV2 and TRBJ2-3; 13 bases are a match to TRBD2. The CDR3 runs 15 residues. Looked up from germline, CDR1 is SNHLY and CDR2 is FYNNEI. J gave up 10 bases and V 8 bases, and 12 bases lay outside the gene matches. CDR3 residues: CASAQLAGGYLAQYF. CDR3 nucleotide sequence: TGTGCCAGCGCCCAACTAGCGGGAGGGTACCTTGCGCAGTATTTT. The entire variable domain, with the rest obtained from reference TRBV2 and TRBJ2-3, is as follows: EPEVTQTPSHQVTQMGQEVILRCVPISNHLYFYWYRQILGQKVEFLVSFYNNEISEKSEIFDDQFSVERPDGSNFTLKIRSTKLEDSAMYFCASAQLAGGYLAQYFGPGTRLTVL.

J is TRBJ2-7 and V is TRBV4-1, with a weak D call TRBD2 (5 bases). The CDR3 has 16 amino acids. Germline CDR1 and CDR2: MGHRA and YSYEKL. The V end was cut by 0 bases, the J end by 3 bases, with 15 bases between. This chain's CDR3 is CASSQDSTPRGYEQYF. Here the CDR3 DNA reads TGCGCCAGCAGCCAAGATAGTACACCCCGGGGCTACGAGCAGTACTTC.

This rearrangement joins TRBV7-2 to TRBJ2-5, with TRBD1 matching over 7 bases. The CDR3 loop spans 14 amino acids. V dropped 5 bases and J dropped 3; count of bases not matched to a gene: 6. From germline, CDR1 is SGHTA and CDR2 FQGNSA. The chain's CDR3 is CASSLSGGEETQYF. DNA of the CDR3: TGTGCCAGCAGCCTCTCAGGGGGAGAAGAGACCCAGTACTTC.

In this sample, this clone turned up a few times. The V and J genes are TRBV6-4 and TRBJ1-4; the D gene is possibly TRBD1 (5 bases). This CDR3 comprises 12 residues. The germline V gene has CDR1 MRHNA and CDR2 SNTAGT. The V and J ends lost 5 bases and 14 bases respectively, with 15 bases between them. The CDR3 DNA follows: TGTGCCAGCAGTCCCTGGGGGGTCTCGCTGTTTTTT. Translating it yields CASSPWGVSLFF.

The rearrangement uses TRBV4-1 and TRBJ2-3; possibly TRBD2 for D (6 bases). The V gene lost 4 bases and the J gene lost 0 bases, with 14 bases spanning the gap. This CDR3 region has 16 residues. The V gene's germline CDR1 is MGHRA and CDR2 YSYEKL. CDR3 sequence: CASSLSGTYSTDTQYF. As DNA, the CDR3 is TGCGCCAGCAGCCTATCCGGGACTTATAGCACAGATACGCAGTATTTT.

The rearrangement links TRBV7-3 to TRBJ2-1, with 9 bases aligning to TRBD2. After removal of 2 bases from V and 3 bases from J, the junction contained 5 bases not matched to a gene. The CDR3 has 16 amino acids. Germline V lookup: CDR1 SGHTA, CDR2 FQGTGA. The CDR3 region is CASSLEGRGGYNEQFF. Here the CDR3 DNA reads TGTGCCAGCAGCTTAGAAGGGCGGGGGGGCTACAATGAGCAGTTCTTC.

This clone occurred once. The chain employs TRBV10-3 and TRBJ1-2; 11 nucleotides align to TRBD1. J gave up 6 bases and V 8 bases, and 8 bases lay outside the gene matches. Germline V lookup: CDR1 ENHRY, CDR2 SYGVKD. CDR3 length: 14 amino acids. CDR3 sequence: CAIGQGAFLDGYTF. The CDR3 DNA follows: TGTGCCATCGGACAGGGGGCATTTCTCGATGGCTACACCTTC.

The V and J genes are TRBV7-8 and TRBJ1-5, with D maybe TRBD1 (5 bases). The CDR3 length is 14 residues. V was pared by 3 bases and J by 6 bases, with 12 bases between. CDR1 SGHVS and CDR2 FQNEAQ come from the germline V gene. The DNA for the CDR3 is TGTGCCAGCAGCTTGATGGACGGGGGTCAGCCCCAGCATTTT. It translates to CASSLMDGGQPQHF.

The chain combines TRBV5-4 with TRBJ1-2, with a tentative D call TRBD1 (6 bases). The CDR3 is made up of 14 amino acids. Deletions cut 3 bases from V and 4 bases from J, with 13 bases between. Germline V gene lookup returns CDR1 SGHNT and CDR2 YYREEE (reference sequence). CDR3 nucleotide sequence: TGTGCCAGCAGCTGGCGGGGGGCTGGCTATGGCTACACCTTC. Residues: CASSWRGAGYGYTF. The complete variable domain, with remaining parts taken from reference TRBV5-4 and TRBJ1-2, reads ETGVTQSPTHLIKTRGQQVTLRCSSQSGHNTVSWYQQALGQGPQFIFQYYREEENGRGNFPPRFSGLQFPNYSSELNVNALELDDSALYLCASSWRGAGYGYTFGSGTRLTVV.

The CDR3 loop reads CASSEFVASGYNHNEQFF. The CDR3 DNA sequence: TGTGCCAGCAGTGAATTCGTGGCTAGCGGCTACAACCACAATGAGCAGTTCTTC. This chain joins TRBV2 and TRBJ2-1; 7 bases line up with TRBD2. CDR1 and CDR2 from the germline V gene are SNHLY and FYNNEI. The V segment lost 2 bases and the J segment 5 bases; nucleotides outside the gene matches: 15. This CDR3 has 18 amino acids.

This chain links TRBV7-9 with TRBJ1-1, with D perhaps TRBD1 (5 bases). The CDR3 totals 15 residues. The germline V gene encodes CDR1 SEHNR and CDR2 FQNEAQ (reference sequence). The germline V and J ends were trimmed by 5 bases and 0 bases, with 13 bases remaining between them. The CDR3 loop is CASSVQGAVNTEAFF. The CDR3 region has the DNA TGTGCCAGCAGCGTCCAGGGTGCGGTGAACACTGAAGCTTTCTTT.

Regarding this clone: A junction end diverges from the germline sequence, so it may reflect a read error. The chain is built from TRBV30 and TRBJ1-1, with D unresolved. Germline CDR1 and CDR2: GTSNPN and SVGIG (reference sequence). The CDR3 has 9 residues. The CDR3 sequence: CAGGTEAFF. CDR3 in DNA: TGCGCGGGTGGGACTGAAGCTTTCTTT.

The rearrangement joins TRBV7-7 to TRBJ2-5; the D gene is possibly TRBD2 (5 bases). Looked up from germline, CDR1 is SSHAT and CDR2 is FNYEAQ (reference sequence). With 1 base removed from V and 5 bases from J, the gap between germline ends came to 11 bases. CDR3 size: 14 residues. DNA of the CDR3: TGTGCCAGCAGCTTAGGGGCCGGGGTTGAGACCCAGTACTTC. Amino acids: CASSLGAGVETQYF.

The V call is TRBV6-5, the J call TRBJ2-2, with TRBD2 matching 10 bases. CDR1 and CDR2 from the germline V gene are MNHEY and SVGAGI. This CDR3 has 15 residues. V trimming: 7 bases; J trimming: 9 bases; junction bases outside the gene matches: 11. This CDR3 is CASTGLAGVVRELFF. The CDR3 DNA reads as TGTGCCAGCACTGGGCTAGCGGGAGTGGTCCGGGAGCTGTTTTTT.

A single count supports this clone. The CDR3, as DNA: TGTGCCAGCAGCTTGTTCCCACAGGGATATGGCTACACCTTC. Its translation is CASSLFPQGYGYTF. This chain connects TRBV5-5 to TRBJ1-2, with D possibly matching TRBD1 (6 bases). V was cut by 1 base and J by 5 bases, with 12 bases left in between. The CDR3 totals 14 residues. Germline V CDR1 and CDR2: SGHKS, YYEKEE (reference sequence). Looking up the rest from reference TRBV5-5 and TRBJ1-2 gives the full variable domain: DAGVTQSPTHLIKTRGQQVTLRCSPISGHKSVSWYQQVLGQGPQFIFQYYEKEERGRGNFPDRFSARQFPNYSSELNVNALLLGDSALYLCASSLFPQGYGYTFGSGTRLTVV.

CDR3 in amino acids: CASSPTGERYYEQYF. The CDR3 region has the DNA TGTGCCAGCTCACCGACAGGGGAAAGGTACTACGAGCAGTACTTC. The chain joins TRBV18 to TRBJ2-7; 8 bases match TRBD1. The CDR3 contains 15 residues. The ends lost 3 bases at V and 3 bases at J; junction bases unmatched: 7. Germline assignment: CDR1 KGHSH and CDR2 LQKENI. Filled out from reference TRBV18 and TRBJ2-7, the complete variable domain reads NAGVMQNPRHLVRRRGQEARLRCSPMKGHSHVYWYRQLPEEGLKFMVYLQKENIIDESGMPKERFSAEFPKEGPSILRIQQVVRGDSAAYFCASSPTGERYYEQYFGPGTRLTVT.

The chain employs TRBV23-1 and TRBJ2-1; D might be TRBD2 (5 bases). Being an ORF, TRBV23-1 has a function that is uncertain. The CDR3 runs 17 residues. Trimming removed 0 bases at V and 6 bases at J, with 18 bases between. The CDR3 DNA sequence: TGCGCCAGCAGTCAATCTCCGACTACCCCCCCAGGCAATGAGCAGTTCTTC. This sequence encodes CASSQSPTTPPGNEQFF.

The chain uses TRBV7-9 and TRBJ2-6, with D maybe TRBD1 (6 bases). Per germline, CDR1 SEHNR and CDR2 FQNEAQ (reference sequence). With 2 bases removed from V and 2 bases from J, the gap between germline ends came to 13 bases. CDR3 size: 17 residues. CDR3: CASSLYWGPPGANVLTF. CDR3 sequence (DNA): TGTGCCAGCAGCTTATATTGGGGGCCCCCTGGGGCCAACGTCCTGACTTTC.

The CDR3 nucleotides are TGTGCCAGTAGTCTAGCGGGAGGGTTCCGGGAGCTGTTTTTT. Protein: CASSLAGGFRELFF. This sequence joins TRBV19 and TRBJ2-2; the match to TRBD2 covers 12 bases. Per germline, CDR1 LNHDA and CDR2 SQIVND (reference sequence). V shed 5 bases, J shed 9 bases, and the junction held 4 bases outside the gene matches. The CDR3 spans 14 residues.

This clone was observed a single time. The chain has TRBV2 and TRBJ2-7; D is possibly TRBD1 (6 bases). This CDR3 has 14 residues. Trimming took 4 bases from V and 7 from J, leaving 17 bases between them. Per the germline V gene, CDR1 is SNHLY and CDR2 is FYNNEI. CDR3 bases: TGTGCCAGCAGTGCCGGGACATTAACTAAGGAGCAGTACTTC. Protein product: CASSAGTLTKEQYF.

V gene TRBV28 combines with J gene TRBJ2-7; 7 bases match TRBD1. The germline V gene has CDR1 MDHEN and CDR2 SYDVKM. The CDR3 sequence is 14 residues long. V shed 5 bases, J shed 4 bases, and the junction held 8 bases outside the gene matches. The CDR3 DNA reads TGTGCCAGCAGTCTCCGACAGGGAGTGTACGAGCAGTACGTC. Translated: CASSLRQGVYEQYV.

The chain joins TRBV30 to TRBJ2-2; 7 nucleotides align to TRBD1. Germline V gene sequence: CDR1 GTSNPN, CDR2 SVGIG (reference sequence). V lost 4 bases and J lost 5; bases outside the gene matches: 4. This CDR3 comprises 13 residues. CDR3 nucleotides: TGTGCCTGGATTTCCAGGGGGACCGGGGAGCTGTTTTTT. Translation gives CAWISRGTGELFF. The full variable domain, its missing parts supplied by reference TRBV30 and TRBJ2-2, is SQTIHQWPATLVQPVGSPLSLECTVEGTSNPNLYWYRQAAGRGLQLLFYSVGIGQISSEVPQNLSASRPQDRQFILSSKKLLLSDSGFYLCAWISRGTGELFFGEGSRLTVL.

Concerning this clone itself: Other nucleotide sequences from this sample produce the same CDR3. The J gene is TRBJ1-2, the V gene TRBV19, with 8 bases aligning to TRBD1. Germline values: CDR1 LNHDA, CDR2 SQIVND (reference sequence). After removal of 4 bases from V and 4 bases from J, the junction contained 2 bases not matched to a gene. The CDR3 length is 13 residues. In DNA form, the CDR3 reads TGTGCCAGTAGTACAGGGACAGGCTATGGCTACACCTTC. Translating gives CASSTGTGYGYTF.

The V gene is TRBV7-2, the J gene TRBJ2-5; D perhaps matches TRBD1 (5 bases). Germline V gene sequence: CDR1 SGHTA, CDR2 FQGNSA. The CDR3 is 14 amino acids. V lost 4 bases and J lost 2, with 11 bases in between. CDR3 sequence (DNA): TGTGCCAGCAGCTACGGACACCCGCAAGAGACCCAGTACTTC. Its translation: CASSYGHPQETQYF.

The V gene is TRBV28, the J gene TRBJ2-1; 7 positions agree with TRBD2. Germline trimming cut 3 bases from V and 7 bases from J; bases unmatched to any gene: 12. This CDR3 has 16 residues. Germline assignment: CDR1 MDHEN and CDR2 SYDVKM. CDR3 in DNA: TGTGCCAGCAGTTTCAAAGGGAAGCGGGGCTTGAATGAGCAGTTCTTC. Protein product: CASSFKGKRGLNEQFF.

The rearrangement uses TRBV6-5 and TRBJ2-1; possible D gene TRBD2, 6 bases. CDR3 length: 15 amino acids. Trimming took 5 bases from V and 0 from J, leaving 11 bases between them. The germline V gene has CDR1 MNHEY and CDR2 SVGAGI. The CDR3 loop reads CASSPGTFSYNEQFF. Written as DNA, the CDR3 is TGTGCCAGCAGTCCCGGGACTTTCTCCTACAATGAGCAGTTCTTC.

The rearrangement joins TRBV2 to TRBJ2-5; 11 bases match TRBD2. The J call is doubtful: the DNA matches TRBJ2-7 better. The CDR3 is 12 residues long. CDR1 is SNHLY and CDR2 is FYNNEI in the germline V gene. CDR3 protein: CASRLAGDEQYF. The CDR3 nucleotides are TGTGCCAGCAGACTAGCGGGAGACGAGCAGTACTTC.

This clone was recorded only once. The rearrangement uses TRBV5-1 and TRBJ2-3, with 9 bases fitting TRBD2. The CDR3 has 15 amino acids. The germline V gene encodes CDR1 SGHRS and CDR2 YFSETQ. The V segment lost 2 bases and the J segment 2 bases; nucleotides outside the gene matches: 3. CDR3 coding DNA: TGCGCCAGCAGCTTCATAGCGGGAGCCACAGATACGCAGTATTTT. Protein sequence: CASSFIAGATDTQYF.

This clone was detected a few times. V is TRBV5-1 and J is TRBJ1-1, with 7 bases identical to TRBD1. Germline CDR1 and CDR2: SGHRS and YFSETQ. The ends lost 3 bases at V and 4 bases at J; junction bases unmatched: 6. The CDR3 is made up of 14 amino acids. The CDR3 DNA reads TGCGCCAGCAGCTCAGGGGGTTTAGCCACTGAAGCTTTCTTT. It encodes CASSSGGLATEAFF.

The CDR3: CASSYGQGASEQYF. CDR3 sequence (DNA): TGTGCCAGCAGTTACGGACAGGGGGCGTCGGAGCAGTACTTC. J is TRBJ2-7 and V is TRBV6-5, with 11 nucleotides matching TRBD1. The CDR3 is 14 amino acids. The trim removed 2 bases at V and 7 bases at J, leaving 4 bases unmatched. Germline values: CDR1 MNHEY, CDR2 SVGAGI.